A single T cell receptor (beta chain) is shown here with its context. Its antigen remains unidentified. The data were obtained in a study of OX40 agonist ivuxolimab in advanced cancers. Study-level points and caveats: It was also the case that some nonresponders had low normalized T-cell clonal expansion. With doses of 0.1 to 3.0 mg/kg, CD4+ and CD8+ blood T cells had undergone clonal expansion by week 6.

The V end was cut by 3 bases, the J end by 6 bases, with 14 bases between. The CDR3 is 14 amino acids. Germline CDR1 is SGHTA and CDR2 is FQGTGA. Assay: immunoSEQ multiplex PCR; the TCRdb copy retains only in-frame clones and omits some. The sample consists of roughly 40,000 clones, about 90% of them appearing once. The origin of this receptor is an adult with an advanced solid tumor such as melanoma, head and neck, liver or kidney cancer. The chain carries TRBV7-3 and TRBJ1-1; D is ambiguous. Source: CD4+ or CD8+ T cells sorted from blood, taken in a trial of the OX40 agonist ivuxolimab. This chain's CDR3 is CASSFGVGVAEAFF. CDR3 coding DNA: TGTGCCAGCAGCTTCGGAGTTGGTGTCGCTGAAGCTTTCTTT.